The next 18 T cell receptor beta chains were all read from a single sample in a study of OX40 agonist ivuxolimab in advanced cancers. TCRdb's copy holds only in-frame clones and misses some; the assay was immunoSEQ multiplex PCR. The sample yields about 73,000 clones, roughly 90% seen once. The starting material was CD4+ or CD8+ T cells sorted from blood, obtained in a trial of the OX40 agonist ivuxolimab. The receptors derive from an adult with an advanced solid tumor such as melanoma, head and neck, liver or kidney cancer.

The CDR3 region has the DNA TGTGCCAGCAGCTACACAGGGAACACTGAAGCTTTCTTT. This codes for CASSYTGNTEAFF. The chain joins TRBV11-3 to TRBJ1-1, with a tentative D call TRBD1 (5 bases). This CDR3 comprises 13 residues. Deletions cut 4 bases from V and 1 base from J, with 7 bases between. Germline V gene sequence: CDR1 SGHNT, CDR2 YENEEA.

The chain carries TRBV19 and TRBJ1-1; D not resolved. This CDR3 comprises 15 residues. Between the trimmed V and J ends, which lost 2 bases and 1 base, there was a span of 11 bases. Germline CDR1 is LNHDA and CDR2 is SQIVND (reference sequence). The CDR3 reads CASSIRLATNTEAFF. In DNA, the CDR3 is TGTGCCAGTAGTATAAGGCTGGCGACGAACACTGAAGCTTTCTTT.

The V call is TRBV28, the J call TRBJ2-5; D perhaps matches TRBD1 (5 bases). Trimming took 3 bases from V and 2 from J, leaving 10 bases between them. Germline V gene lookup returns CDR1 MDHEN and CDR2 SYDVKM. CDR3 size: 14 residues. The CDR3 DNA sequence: TGTGCCAGCAGTTTCTCAGGGCGTCAAGAGACCCAGTACTTC. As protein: CASSFSGRQETQYF.

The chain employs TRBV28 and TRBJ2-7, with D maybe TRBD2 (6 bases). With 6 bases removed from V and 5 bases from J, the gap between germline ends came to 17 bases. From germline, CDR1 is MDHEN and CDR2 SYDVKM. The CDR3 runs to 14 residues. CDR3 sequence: CASRRLRTINEQYF. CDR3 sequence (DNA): TGTGCCAGCAGACGACTCCGGACTATCAACGAGCAGTACTTC.

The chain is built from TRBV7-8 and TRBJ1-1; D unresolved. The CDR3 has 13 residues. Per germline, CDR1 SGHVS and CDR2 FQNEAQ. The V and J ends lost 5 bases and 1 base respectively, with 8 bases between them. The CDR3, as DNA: TGTGCCAGCAGCCTACAAGAGAACACTGAAGCTTTCTTT. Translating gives CASSLQENTEAFF.

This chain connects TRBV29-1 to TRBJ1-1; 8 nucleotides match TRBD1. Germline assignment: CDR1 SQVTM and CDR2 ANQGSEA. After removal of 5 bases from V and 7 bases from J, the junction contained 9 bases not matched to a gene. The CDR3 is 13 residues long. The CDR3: CSVLVRGLGEAFF. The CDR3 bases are TGCAGCGTTCTAGTCAGGGGGCTCGGTGAAGCTTTCTTT.

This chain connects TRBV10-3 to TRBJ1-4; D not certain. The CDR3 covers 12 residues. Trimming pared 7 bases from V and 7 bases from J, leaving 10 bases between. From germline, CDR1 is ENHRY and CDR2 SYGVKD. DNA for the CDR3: TGTGCCATCAAGGACGTAGGTGAAAAACTGTTTTTT. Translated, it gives CAIKDVGEKLFF.

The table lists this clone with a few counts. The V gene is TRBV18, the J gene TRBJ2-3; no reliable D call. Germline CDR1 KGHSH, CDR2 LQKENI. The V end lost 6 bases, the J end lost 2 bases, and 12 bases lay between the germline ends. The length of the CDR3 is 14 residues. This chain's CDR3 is CASSPRSYTDTQYF. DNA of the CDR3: TGTGCCAGCTCCCCCCGTAGTTACACAGATACGCAGTATTTT.

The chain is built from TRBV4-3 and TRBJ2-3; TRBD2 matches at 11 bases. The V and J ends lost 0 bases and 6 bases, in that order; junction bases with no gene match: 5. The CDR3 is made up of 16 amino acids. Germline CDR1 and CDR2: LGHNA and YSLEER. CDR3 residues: CASSQDLASGRDTQYF. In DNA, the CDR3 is TGCGCCAGCAGCCAAGATCTGGCTAGCGGGAGGGATACGCAGTATTTT.

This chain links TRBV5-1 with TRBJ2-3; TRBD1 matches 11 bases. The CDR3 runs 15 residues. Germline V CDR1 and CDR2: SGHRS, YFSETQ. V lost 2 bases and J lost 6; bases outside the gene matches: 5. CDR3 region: CASSFRTGGLDTQYF. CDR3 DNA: TGCGCCAGCAGCTTCCGGACAGGGGGCCTCGATACGCAGTATTTT. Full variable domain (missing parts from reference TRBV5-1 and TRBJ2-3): KAGVTQTPRYLIKTRGQQVTLSCSPISGHRSVSWYQQTPGQGLQFLFEYFSETQRNKGNFPGRFSGRQFSNSRSEMNVSTLELGDSALYLCASSFRTGGLDTQYFGPGTRLTVL.

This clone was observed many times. The DNA of the CDR3 is TGTGCCACCAGGCGAGGGACAATGACTGGAAACACCATATATTTT. It encodes CATRRGTMTGNTIYF. This sequence joins TRBV28 and TRBJ1-3; TRBD1 might be the D (6 bases). V lost 10 bases and J 2 bases, leaving 18 bases between the germline ends. The CDR3 is made up of 15 amino acids. CDR1 and CDR2 from the germline V gene are MDHEN and SYDVKM. The entire variable domain, with the rest obtained from reference TRBV28 and TRBJ1-3, is as follows: DVKVTQSSRYLVKRTGEKVFLECVQDMDHENMFWYRQDPGLGLRLIYFSYDVKMKEKGDIPEGYSVSREKKERFSLILESASTNQTSMYLCATRRGTMTGNTIYFGEGSWLTVV.

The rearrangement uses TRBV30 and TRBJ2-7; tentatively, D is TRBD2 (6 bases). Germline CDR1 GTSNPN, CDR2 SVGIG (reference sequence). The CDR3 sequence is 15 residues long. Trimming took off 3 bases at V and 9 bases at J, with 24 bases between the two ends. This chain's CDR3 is CAWSRRGTGTTTQYF. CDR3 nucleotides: TGTGCCTGGAGCAGGCGCGGGACGGGTACTACGACGCAGTACTTC.

The CDR3, as DNA: TGTGCCAGCAGCTTTGAGACGTTGACTTCTGGAAACACCATATATTTT. Residues: CASSFETLTSGNTIYF. V and J are TRBV7-9 and TRBJ1-3; D ambiguous. From germline, CDR1 is SEHNR and CDR2 FQNEAQ (reference sequence). V lost 3 bases, J lost 1 base, and 13 bases lay in between. This CDR3 contains 16 residues.

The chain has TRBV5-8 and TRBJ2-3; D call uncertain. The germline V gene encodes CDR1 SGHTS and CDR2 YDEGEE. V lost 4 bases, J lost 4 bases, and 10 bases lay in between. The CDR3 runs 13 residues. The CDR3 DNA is TGTGCCAGCAGCCAAAGAAGGGCAGATACGCAGTATTTT. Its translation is CASSQRRADTQYF.

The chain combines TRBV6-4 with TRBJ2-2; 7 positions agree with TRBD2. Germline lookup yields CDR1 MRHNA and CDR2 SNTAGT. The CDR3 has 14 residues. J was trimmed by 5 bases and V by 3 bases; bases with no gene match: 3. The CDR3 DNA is TGTGCCAGCAGTGAAAAACTAGCGACCGGGGAGCTGTTTTTT. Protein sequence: CASSEKLATGELFF.

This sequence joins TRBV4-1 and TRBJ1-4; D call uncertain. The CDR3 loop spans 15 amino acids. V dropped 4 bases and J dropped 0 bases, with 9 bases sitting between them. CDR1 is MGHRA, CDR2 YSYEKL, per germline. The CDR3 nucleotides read TGCGCCAGCAGCCGAGAACCATCAACTAATGAAAAACTGTTTTTT. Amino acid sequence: CASSREPSTNEKLFF.

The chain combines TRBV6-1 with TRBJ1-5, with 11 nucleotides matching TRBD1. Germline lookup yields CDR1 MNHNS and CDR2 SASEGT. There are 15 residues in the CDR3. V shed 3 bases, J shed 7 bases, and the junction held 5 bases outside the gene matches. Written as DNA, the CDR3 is TGTGCCAGCAGTGAGGGGACAGGGGGAAAGCAGCCCCAGCATTTT. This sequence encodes CASSEGTGGKQPQHF.

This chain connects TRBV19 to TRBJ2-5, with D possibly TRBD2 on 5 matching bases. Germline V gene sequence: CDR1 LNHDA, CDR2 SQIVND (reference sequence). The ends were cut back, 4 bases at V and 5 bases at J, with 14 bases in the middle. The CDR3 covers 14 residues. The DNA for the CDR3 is TGTGCCAGTAGTAACTTCGGCGGAGGTGAGACCCAGTACTTC. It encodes CASSNFGGGETQYF.